Following are 7 T cell receptor beta chains from one sample sequenced in a study of cytomegalovirus exposure and HLA in healthy donors. The table came from immunoSEQ multiplex PCR; TCRdb's copy has only in-frame clones and leaves some out. The sample lists fewer than 250,000 clones; about 87% were seen once. Specimen: PBMCs. The receptor source for this set is a man between 18 and 35 years old in good health and CMV-seronegative.

There are a few counts of this clone. This chain uses TRBV18 with TRBJ1-5; a weak D match, TRBD1 (5 bases). The V gene's germline CDR1 is KGHSH and CDR2 LQKENI. Trimming removed 4 bases from V and 4 bases from J, with 11 bases in between. CDR3 size: 14 residues. The CDR3: CASSQGRTNQPQHF. DNA for the CDR3: TGTGCCAGCTCACAGGGGAGGACGAATCAGCCCCAGCATTTT.

This chain joins TRBV9 and TRBJ2-1; 7 bases align to TRBD2. This CDR3 is built from 15 residues. V was pared by 0 bases and J by 9 bases, with 9 bases of the junction left unmatched. Germline V lookup: CDR1 SGDLS, CDR2 YYNGEE. CDR3 region: CASSVATGGRSEQFF. CDR3 DNA: TGTGCCAGCAGCGTAGCTACGGGAGGTCGGAGTGAGCAGTTCTTC.

The rearrangement links TRBV25-1 to TRBJ2-5; D gene uncertain. V dropped 2 bases and J dropped 1 base, with 5 bases sitting between them. From germline, CDR1 is MGHDK and CDR2 SYGVNS. The CDR3 runs to 13 residues. CDR3 nucleotides: TGTGCCAGCAGTGAAGGCTCCCAAGAGACCCAGTACTTC. Translation gives CASSEGSQETQYF.

This chain links TRBV9 with TRBJ1-6; no clear D. V was shortened by 4 bases and J by 10 bases, with 18 bases between the two germline ends. The CDR3 length is 15 residues. In germline, CDR1 is SGDLS, CDR2 YYNGEE. The DNA of the CDR3 is TGTGCCAGCAGCTCAGGTAGCAGCGGGTTATCACCCCTCCACTTT. Amino acids: CASSSGSSGLSPLHF.

V and J are TRBV28 and TRBJ1-5; D gene unclear. Trimming cost V 3 bases and J 5 bases, with 11 bases left between them. CDR3 length: 14 residues. Germline V CDR1 and CDR2: MDHEN, SYDVKM. The CDR3 coding sequence is TGTGCCAGCAGTTTGTTATCCGGGGATCAGCCCCAGCATTTT. Translating it yields CASSLLSGDQPQHF.

V is TRBV19 and J is TRBJ2-2, with 10 bases aligning to TRBD1. V shed 4 bases and J 4 bases; nucleotides not matched to a gene: 3. Germline CDR1 LNHDA, CDR2 SQIVND (reference sequence). The CDR3 runs 15 residues. The CDR3 DNA reads TGTGCCAGTAGTAACCGACAGGGGGCCACCGGGGAGCTGTTTTTT. Encoded protein: CASSNRQGATGELFF.

The gene calls are TRBV10-3 and TRBJ2-2; D is possibly TRBD2 (7 bases). Trimming removed 6 bases from V and 7 bases from J, with 15 bases in between. CDR3 length: 14 amino acids. Germline V CDR1 and CDR2: ENHRY, SYGVKD. DNA of the CDR3: TGTGCCATCAGAGGGGGGGCCGATGGCGGGGAGCTGTTTTTT. As protein: CAIRGGADGGELFF.